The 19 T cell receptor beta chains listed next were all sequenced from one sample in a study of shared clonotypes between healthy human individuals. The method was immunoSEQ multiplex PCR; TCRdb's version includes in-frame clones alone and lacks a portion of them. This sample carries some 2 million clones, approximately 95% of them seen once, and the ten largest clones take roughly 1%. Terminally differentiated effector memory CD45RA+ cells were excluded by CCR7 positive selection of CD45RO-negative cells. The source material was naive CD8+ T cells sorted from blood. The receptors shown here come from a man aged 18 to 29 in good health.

The CDR3 DNA reads as TGTGCCAGCAGTTTTTGGGTTAGCGAGGGTACCTACAATGAGCAGTTCTTC. It yields the protein CASSFWVSEGTYNEQFF. The chain carries TRBV28 and TRBJ2-1; D perhaps matches TRBD2 (5 bases). Germline V gene lookup returns CDR1 MDHEN and CDR2 SYDVKM. This CDR3 has 17 residues. V lost 3 bases to trimming and J lost 2 bases, with 17 bases between them.

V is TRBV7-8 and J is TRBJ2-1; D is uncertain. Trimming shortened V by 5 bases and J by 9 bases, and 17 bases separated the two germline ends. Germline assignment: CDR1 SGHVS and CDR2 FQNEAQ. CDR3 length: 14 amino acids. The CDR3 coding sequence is TGTGCCAGCAGCCCTCTAACCAACGGAGCTGAGCAGTTCTTC. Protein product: CASSPLTNGAEQFF.

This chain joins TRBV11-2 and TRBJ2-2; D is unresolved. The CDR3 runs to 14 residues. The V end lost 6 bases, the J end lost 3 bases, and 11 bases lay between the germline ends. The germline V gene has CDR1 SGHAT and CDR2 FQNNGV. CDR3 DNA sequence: TGTGCCAGCAGTTACGGGCCAGACACCGGGGAGCTGTTTTTT. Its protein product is CASSYGPDTGELFF. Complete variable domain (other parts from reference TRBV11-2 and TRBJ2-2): EAGVAQSPRYKIIEKRQSVAFWCNPISGHATLYWYQQILGQGPKLLIQFQNNGVVDDSQLPKDRFSAERLKGVDSTLKIQPAKLEDSAVYLCASSYGPDTGELFFGEGSRLTVL.

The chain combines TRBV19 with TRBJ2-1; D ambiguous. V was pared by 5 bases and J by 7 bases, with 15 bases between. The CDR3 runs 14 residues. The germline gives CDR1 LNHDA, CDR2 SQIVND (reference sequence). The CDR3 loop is CASSVTPTENEQFF. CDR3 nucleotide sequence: TGTGCCAGTAGTGTGACTCCCACAGAGAATGAGCAGTTCTTC.

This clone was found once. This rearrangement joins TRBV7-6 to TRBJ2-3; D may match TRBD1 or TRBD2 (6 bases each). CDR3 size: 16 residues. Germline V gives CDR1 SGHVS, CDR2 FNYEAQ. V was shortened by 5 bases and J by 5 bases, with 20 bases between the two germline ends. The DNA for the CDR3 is TGTGCCAGCAGCCCCTCATCCCTGGAGGGGGGAGATACGCAGTATTTT. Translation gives CASSPSSLEGGDTQYF.

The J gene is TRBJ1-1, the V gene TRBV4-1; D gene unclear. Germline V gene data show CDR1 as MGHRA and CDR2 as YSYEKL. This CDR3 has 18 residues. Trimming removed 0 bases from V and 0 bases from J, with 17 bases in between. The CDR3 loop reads CASSQDHYGEGLNTEAFF. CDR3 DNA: TGCGCCAGCAGCCAAGATCACTACGGGGAAGGATTGAACACTGAAGCTTTCTTT.

CDR3 sequence (DNA): TGTGCCAGCAGTTTAACCCCGGGCCCCTACAATGAGCAGTTCTTC. This translates into CASSLTPGPYNEQFF. The chain uses TRBV27 and TRBJ2-1; D is ambiguous. The CDR3 consists of 15 residues. Germline V gene sequence: CDR1 MNHEY, CDR2 SMNVEV (reference sequence). Trimming removed 2 bases from V and 2 bases from J, with 10 bases in between.

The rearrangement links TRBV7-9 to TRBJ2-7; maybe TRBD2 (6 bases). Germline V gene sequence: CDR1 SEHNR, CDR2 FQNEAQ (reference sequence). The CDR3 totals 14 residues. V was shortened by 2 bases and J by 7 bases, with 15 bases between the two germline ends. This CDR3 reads CASSLIVSAGEQYF. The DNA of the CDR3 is TGTGCCAGCAGCTTAATCGTGTCCGCGGGAGAGCAGTACTTC.

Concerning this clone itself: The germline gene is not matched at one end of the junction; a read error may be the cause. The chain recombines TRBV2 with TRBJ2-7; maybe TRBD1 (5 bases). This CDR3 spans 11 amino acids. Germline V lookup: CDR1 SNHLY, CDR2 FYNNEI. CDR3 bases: TGTGCCAGCAGTGAGTATTACAGGCCAAATTTC. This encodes CASSEYYRPNF.

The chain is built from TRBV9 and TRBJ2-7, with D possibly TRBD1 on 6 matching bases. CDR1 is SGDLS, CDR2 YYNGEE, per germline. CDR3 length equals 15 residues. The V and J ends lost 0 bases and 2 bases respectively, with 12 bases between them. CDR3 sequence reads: CASSVGWGPTYEQYF. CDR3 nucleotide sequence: TGTGCCAGCAGCGTAGGGTGGGGGCCGACCTACGAGCAGTACTTC.

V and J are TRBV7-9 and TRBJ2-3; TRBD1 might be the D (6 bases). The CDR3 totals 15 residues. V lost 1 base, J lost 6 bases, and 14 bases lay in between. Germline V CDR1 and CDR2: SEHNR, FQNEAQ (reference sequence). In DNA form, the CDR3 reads TGTGCCAGCAGCTTAGAGGGCAGGGGAACCGATACGCAGTATTTT. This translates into CASSLEGRGTDTQYF. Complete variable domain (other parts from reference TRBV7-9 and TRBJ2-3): DTGVSQNPRHKITKRGQNVTFRCDPISEHNRLYWYRQTLGQGPEFLTYFQNEAQLEKSRLLSDRFSAERPKGSFSTLEIQRTEQGDSAMYLCASSLEGRGTDTQYFGPGTRLTVL.

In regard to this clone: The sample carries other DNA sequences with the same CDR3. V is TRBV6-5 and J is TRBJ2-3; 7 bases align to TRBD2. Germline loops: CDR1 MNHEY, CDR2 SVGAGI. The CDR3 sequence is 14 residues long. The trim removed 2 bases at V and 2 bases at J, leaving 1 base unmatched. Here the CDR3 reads CASSYGGVTDTQYF. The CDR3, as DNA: TGTGCCAGCAGTTACGGGGGGGTCACAGATACGCAGTATTTT.

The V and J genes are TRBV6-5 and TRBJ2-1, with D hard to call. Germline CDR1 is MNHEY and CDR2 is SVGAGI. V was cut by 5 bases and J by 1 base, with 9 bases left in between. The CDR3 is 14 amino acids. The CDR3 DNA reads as TGTGCCAGCAGTCCGTGGGTTTCCTACAATGAGCAGTTCTTC. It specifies CASSPWVSYNEQFF.

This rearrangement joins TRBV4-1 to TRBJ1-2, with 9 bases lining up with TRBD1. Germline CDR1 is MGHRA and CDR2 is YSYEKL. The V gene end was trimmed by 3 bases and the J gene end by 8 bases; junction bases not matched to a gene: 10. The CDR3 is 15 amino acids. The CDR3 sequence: CASSHLIQGAVGYTF. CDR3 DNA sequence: TGCGCCAGCAGCCACCTAATACAGGGGGCTGTCGGCTACACCTTC.

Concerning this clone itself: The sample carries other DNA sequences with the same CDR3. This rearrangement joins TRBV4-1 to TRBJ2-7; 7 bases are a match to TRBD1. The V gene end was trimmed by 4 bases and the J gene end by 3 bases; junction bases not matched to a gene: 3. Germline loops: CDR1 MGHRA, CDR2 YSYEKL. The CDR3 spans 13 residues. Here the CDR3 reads CASSLRDSYEQYF. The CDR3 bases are TGCGCCAGCAGCCTCCGGGACAGCTACGAGCAGTACTTC.

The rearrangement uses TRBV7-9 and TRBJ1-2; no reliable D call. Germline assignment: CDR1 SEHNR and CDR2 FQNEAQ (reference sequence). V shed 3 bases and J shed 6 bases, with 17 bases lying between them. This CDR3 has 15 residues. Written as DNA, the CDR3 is TGTGCCAGCAGCTTGGGTTCCGCTCCCGTTGATGGCTACACCTTC. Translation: CASSLGSAPVDGYTF.

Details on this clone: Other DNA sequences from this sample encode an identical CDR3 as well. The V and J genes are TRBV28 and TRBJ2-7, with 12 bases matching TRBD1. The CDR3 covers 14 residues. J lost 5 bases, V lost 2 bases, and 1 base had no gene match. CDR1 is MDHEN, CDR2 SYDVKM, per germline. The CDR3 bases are TGTGCCAGCAGTTTAGGGACAGGGGGCGACGAGCAGTACTTC. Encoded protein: CASSLGTGGDEQYF.

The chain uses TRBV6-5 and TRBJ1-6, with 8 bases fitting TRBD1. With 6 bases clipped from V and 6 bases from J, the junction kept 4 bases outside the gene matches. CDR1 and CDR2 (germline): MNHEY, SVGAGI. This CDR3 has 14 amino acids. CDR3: CASSNRGTNSPLHF. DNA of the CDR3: TGTGCCAGCAGCAACAGGGGGACTAATTCACCCCTCCACTTT.

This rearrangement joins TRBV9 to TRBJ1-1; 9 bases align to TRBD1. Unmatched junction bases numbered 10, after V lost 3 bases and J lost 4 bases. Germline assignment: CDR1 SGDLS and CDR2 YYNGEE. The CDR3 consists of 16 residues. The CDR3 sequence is CASSGSLRTGATEAFF. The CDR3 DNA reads TGTGCCAGCAGCGGCTCCCTAAGGACAGGGGCCACTGAAGCTTTCTTT.